The clone carrying this T cell receptor (beta chain) appeared many times. Its antigen is as yet unknown. These data originate in a study of CD8 T cells in ankylosing spondylitis. Overall study results and limits: Disease-associated clonotypes exhibited CD8+ identity and were relatively infrequent in peripheral blood. There were earlier reports of some motif variants in reactive arthritis synovial fluid and blood. Ankylosing spondylitis blood seemed to carry a telltale TCR beta motif made of eight or nine highly homologous variants.

Quantitative 5'-RACE with molecular barcodes generated TCR beta libraries. MiXCR, applied by TCRdb to the 5' RACE reads, yields one record per CDR3 protein. The sample carries under 250,000 distinct CDR3 sequences, about 7% recorded once. The TCR originated in a male donor with ankylosing spondylitis. Input material: blood, either unsorted or a sorted T cell fraction (not recorded which).

The CDR3 DNA is TGTGCCAGCAGTTTAAGCTGGACAGCTAATGGGCTGTTTTTT. Protein product: CASSLSWTANGLFF. This sequence joins TRBV27 and TRBJ2-2; a possible D gene is TRBD1 (6 bases). Germline loops: CDR1 MNHEY, CDR2 SMNVEV (reference sequence). The CDR3 length is 14 residues. The germline V and J ends were trimmed by 2 bases and 13 bases, with 17 bases remaining between them.